These 13 T cell receptor beta chains originate from one sample sequenced in a study of T-cell memory formation after mild COVID-19. TCRdb recomputed calls from the 5' RACE reads with MiXCR, one row per CDR3 protein. The sample yields more than 35,000 distinct CDR3 sequences, 8% to 10% seen once. The sequenced sample was PBMCs or a T cell subset sorted from them (not recorded which). These receptors were taken from an adult woman who had mild COVID-19 (a few samples of this study predate the infection). Cell type and time point are not known.

This chain joins TRBV20-1 and TRBJ2-5; D not certain. The germline V and J ends were trimmed by 0 bases and 1 base, with 12 bases remaining between them. CDR1 is DFQATT and CDR2 is SNEGSKA in the germline V gene (reference sequence). This CDR3 has 15 amino acids. Written as DNA, the CDR3 is TGCAGTGCTAGAGATATAGGCGCCATCCAAGAGACCCAGTACTTC. This codes for CSARDIGAIQETQYF.

In this sample, this clonotype is medium-sized. J is TRBJ2-1 and V is TRBV11-2; the match to TRBD2 covers 10 bases. This CDR3 has 15 amino acids. Per germline, CDR1 SGHAT and CDR2 FQNNGV. The junction had 5 bases not matched to a gene; V was cut back by 2 bases and J by 7 bases. Here the CDR3 reads CASSLLAGVGNEQFF. CDR3 coding DNA: TGTGCCAGCAGCTTACTAGCGGGAGTAGGGAATGAGCAGTTCTTC.

This clonotype was detected many times. The chain recombines TRBV7-9 with TRBJ2-5; 10 bases fit TRBD1. The J segment lost 4 bases and the V segment lost 4 bases, leaving 9 bases of the junction unmatched. CDR3 length equals 16 residues. Germline V CDR1 and CDR2: SEHNR, FQNEAQ (reference sequence). CDR3 coding DNA: TGTGCCAGCAGCTCGGACAGGGGGAGCGTAGGAGAGACCCAGTACTTC. The encoded protein is CASSSDRGSVGETQYF.

The chain carries TRBV12-3 or TRBV12-4 and TRBJ2-5, with 12 bases matching TRBD2. The CDR3 sequence is 18 residues long. Germline trimming cut 6 bases from V and 4 bases from J; bases unmatched to any gene: 15. The CDR3 nucleotides are TGTGCCAGCAGCCGGCCCGTTCTAGCGGGAGGGCGGGGAGAGACCCAGTACTTC. Translation gives CASSRPVLAGGRGETQYF.

This clonotype has a count of ten or more. The V gene is TRBV15, the J gene TRBJ2-7; possible D gene TRBD2, 6 bases. CDR3 length: 15 amino acids. Trimming stripped 0 bases from V and 2 bases from J, with 11 bases between. Looked up from germline, CDR1 is LNHNV and CDR2 is YYDKDF (reference sequence). The CDR3 protein is CATSRDVLATYEQYF. The CDR3, as DNA: TGTGCCACCAGCAGAGATGTGCTAGCGACCTACGAGCAGTACTTC.

This clonotype was observed a few times. The V gene is TRBV29-1, the J gene TRBJ1-1, with D possibly matching TRBD1 (6 bases). The V and J ends lost 1 base and 1 base respectively, with 7 bases between them. The CDR3 loop spans 13 amino acids. Germline V gives CDR1 SQVTM, CDR2 ANQGSEA. CDR3 in DNA: TGCAGCGTTGAAGGGACAGCGAACACTGAAGCTTTCTTT. Encoded protein: CSVEGTANTEAFF. Looking up the rest from reference TRBV29-1 and TRBJ1-1 gives the full variable domain: SAVISQKPSRDICQRGTSLTIQCQVDSQVTMMFWYRQQPGQSLTLIATANQGSEATYESGFVIDKFPISRPNLTFSTLTVSNMSPEDSSIYLCSVEGTANTEAFFGQGTRLTVV.

A remark on this clonotype: One end of the junction is discordant with germline, which a read error may explain. The V call is TRBV24-1, the J call TRBJ1-3; the D is unclear. Per germline, CDR1 KGHDR and CDR2 SFDVKD. This CDR3 is 14 amino acids long. CDR3 loop: CATSIDGSANTIYF. CDR3 bases: TGTGCCACCAGTATCGACGGATCTGCAAACACCATATATTTT.

V gene TRBV11-2 combines with J gene TRBJ2-2, with 10 bases matching TRBD1. Germline V lookup: CDR1 SGHAT, CDR2 FQNNGV. The junction had 31 bases not matched to a gene; V was cut back by 5 bases and J by 7 bases. The CDR3 extends over 23 amino acids. CDR3 coding DNA: TGTGCCAGCAGCCGAAAGTCGAAGATCACGGGACAGGGGCCCCCTCAGGCACACGGGGAGCTGTTTTTT. The encoded protein is CASSRKSKITGQGPPQAHGELFF.

At least ten counts were recorded for this clonotype. J is TRBJ2-7 and V is TRBV5-1; no reliable D call. The CDR3 extends over 16 amino acids. V was trimmed by 0 bases and J by 3 bases, leaving 16 bases between them. Germline CDR1 SGHRS, CDR2 YFSETQ. CDR3 nucleotide sequence: TGCGCCAGCAGCTTGGGGGTTGAACTTCCCCACTACGAGCAGTACTTC. This encodes CASSLGVELPHYEQYF.

The table lists this clonotype with many counts. V usage is TRBV5-6 and J usage is TRBJ2-5; 10 bases fit TRBD2. CDR3 length equals 15 residues. CDR1 SGHDT and CDR2 YYEEEE come from the germline V gene. Trimming took 0 bases from V and 4 from J; bases not matched to a gene: 3. For the CDR3, the DNA is TGTGCCAGCAGCTTGGTAGCGGGGGGTCGAGAGACCCAGTACTTC. Its translation: CASSLVAGGRETQYF.

This clonotype was picked up many times. J is TRBJ1-2 and V is TRBV7-3; D uncertain. Germline assignment: CDR1 SGHTA and CDR2 FQGTGA. The CDR3 has 12 residues. V lost 0 bases and J lost 7, with 6 bases in between. CDR3 sequence (DNA): TGTGCCAGCAGCTTAACAGGTGTTGGCTACACCTTC. Encoded protein: CASSLTGVGYTF.

This clonotype was counted at least ten times. The J gene is TRBJ2-2, the V gene TRBV11-2, with D possibly matching TRBD2 (5 bases). V dropped 4 bases and J dropped 1 base, with 10 bases sitting between them. There are 15 residues in the CDR3. Germline lookup yields CDR1 SGHAT and CDR2 FQNNGV. CDR3 in DNA: TGTGCCAGCAGCTCAGAGCGGTTGAACACCGGGGAGCTGTTTTTT. Its translation: CASSSERLNTGELFF.

This chain connects TRBV4-1 to TRBJ2-7, with 10 bases that match TRBD2. V shed 0 bases and J 7 bases; nucleotides not matched to a gene: 6. This CDR3 comprises 15 residues. CDR1 and CDR2 from the germline V gene are MGHRA and YSYEKL. DNA of the CDR3: TGCGCCAGCAGCCAAGATCCTAGCGGGAGAGGTGAGCAGTACTTC. This translates into CASSQDPSGRGEQYF.